This T cell receptor beta chain was identified during a study of T cell changes during pregnancy in multiple sclerosis. Germline CDR1 and CDR2: LNHDA and SQIVND (reference sequence). Between the trimmed V and J ends, which lost 0 bases and 2 bases, there was a span of 8 bases. The CDR3 is 15 amino acids. This table comes from immunoSEQ multiplex PCR, and its TCRdb copy is limited to in-frame clones, with some not included. The table shows 25,000 to 40,000 clones, with roughly nine tenths occurring only once. J is TRBJ2-1 and V is TRBV19; unclear D gene. The source was CD8+ T cells from peripheral blood mononuclear cells, collected in the third trimester of pregnancy. This receptor was identified in a female donor with multiple sclerosis, enrolled in a pregnancy study. The CDR3 DNA reads as TGTGCCAGTAGTATAGATCCAGCGCCCTACAATGAGCAGTTCTTC. Its translation is CASSIDPAPYNEQFF.